This paragraph reports one T cell receptor (beta chain). V was trimmed by 1 base and J by 0 bases, leaving 19 bases between them. Germline loops: CDR1 SGHTA, CDR2 FQGTGA. The CDR3 totals 19 residues. This sample was included in a study of blood T cell repertoires in COVID-19. Study-level background: The study drew acute and convalescent COVID-19 samples from the United States, Italy and Spain. T cells, B-cell-depleted T cells, or PBMCs provided the cDNA or gDNA that served as material.

Cohort allocation depended upon clinical history that participants reported. Cohort 3 recovery required two negative PCRs, clearance, or symptom resolution. Sequenced by immunoSEQ multiplex PCR; TCRdb stores in-frame clones only, minus some. The table records about 400,000 clones, roughly 90% of them present only once. V and J are TRBV7-3 and TRBJ2-1; D might be TRBD2 (5 bases). This sequence originates from a woman aged 30 to 39 who had recovered from COVID-19. The sample consisted of PBMCs or T cells enriched from blood (not recorded which). The CDR3 DNA sequence: TGTGCCAGCAGCTTAATTCCCGACCTATATGGGAGCTCCTACAATGAGCAGTTCTTC. Translated, it gives CASSLIPDLYGSSYNEQFF.